Shown below are 29 T cell receptor beta chains from a single sample sequenced in a study of long-term antiretroviral therapy in people with HIV. An immunoSEQ assay, version v3.0, was performed at survey level. Data came from immunoSEQ multiplex PCR; TCRdb stores just in-frame clones and leaves some out. The sample records 25,000 to 35,000 clones, roughly 84% being singletons. This material consisted of unsorted PBMCs, taken 2.7 to 2.9 years after starting antiretroviral therapy. These receptors were taken from a man aged 25-45 years with HIV.

The chain employs TRBV15 and TRBJ2-1; TRBD2 might be the D (5 bases). The CDR3 extends over 11 amino acids. The germline V and J ends were trimmed by 4 bases and 10 bases, with 8 bases remaining between them. CDR1 is LNHNV, CDR2 YYDKDF, per germline (reference sequence). CDR3 residues: CATSIRREQFF. Here the CDR3 DNA reads TGTGCCACCAGCATTAGGAGGGAGCAGTTCTTC.

The chain uses TRBV27 and TRBJ2-7; D is unclear. Germline CDR1 is MNHEY and CDR2 is SMNVEV (reference sequence). The V end lost 4 bases, the J end lost 4 bases, and 8 bases lay between the germline ends. The CDR3 is 12 residues long. The CDR3 region has the DNA TGTGCCAGCAGTTCAACCCCGTACGAGCAGTACTTC. It translates to CASSSTPYEQYF.

CDR3 bases: TGTGCCAGCAGTTACGCAAGTTTGAACTATGGCTACACCTTC. The encoded protein is CASSYASLNYGYTF. This rearrangement joins TRBV6-6 to TRBJ1-2; no firm D call. Trimming shortened V by 2 bases and J by 2 bases, and 9 bases separated the two germline ends. Germline lookup yields CDR1 MNHNY and CDR2 SVGAGI (reference sequence). The CDR3 totals 14 residues.

This chain connects TRBV30 to TRBJ2-2; 8 bases align to TRBD2. This CDR3 contains 15 residues. The germline V gene encodes CDR1 GTSNPN and CDR2 SVGIG (reference sequence). V shed 2 bases, J shed 5 bases, and the junction held 7 bases outside the gene matches. The CDR3 here is CAWSFSGGATGELFF. The CDR3 DNA sequence: TGTGCCTGGAGTTTTTCCGGGGGGGCGACCGGGGAGCTGTTTTTT.

This clone appeared a single time. V usage is TRBV11-2 and J usage is TRBJ2-5; a weak D match, TRBD1 (5 bases). V lost 5 bases and J lost 2, with 9 bases in between. CDR1 is SGHAT and CDR2 is FQNNGV in the germline V gene. The CDR3 has 13 residues. CDR3: CASSPRTQETQYF. The CDR3 region has the DNA TGTGCCAGCAGCCCCAGGACACAAGAGACCCAGTACTTC.

The rearrangement uses TRBV15 and TRBJ2-5, with 11 bases identical to TRBD2. CDR3 length equals 18 residues. V shed 0 bases, J shed 6 bases, and the junction held 12 bases outside the gene matches. CDR1 is LNHNV and CDR2 is YYDKDF in the germline V gene (reference sequence). CDR3 nucleotide sequence: TGTGCCACCAGCAGAGAACTAGCGGGAGTAAGGGGTCGCCAGACCCAGTACTTC. It codes for CATSRELAGVRGRQTQYF.

This sequence joins TRBV9 and TRBJ1-1; possible D gene TRBD1, 6 bases. V dropped 3 bases and J dropped 4 bases, with 13 bases sitting between them. Germline V CDR1 and CDR2: SGDLS, YYNGEE. This CDR3 contains 14 residues. CDR3 protein: CASSDTGRSTEAFF. DNA for the CDR3: TGTGCCAGCAGCGATACAGGGAGATCCACTGAAGCTTTCTTT.

The chain carries TRBV7-8 and TRBJ1-1; D is ambiguous. Trimming pared 0 bases from V and 0 bases from J, leaving 11 bases between. Germline-derived CDR1 and CDR2 are SGHVS and FQNEAQ. This CDR3 is built from 16 residues. CDR3 residues: CASSLATHSVNTEAFF. The CDR3 coding sequence is TGTGCCAGCAGCTTAGCCACACACTCGGTGAACACTGAAGCTTTCTTT. Full variable domain (rest looked up from reference TRBV7-8 and TRBJ1-1): GAGVSQSPRYKVAKRGQDVALRCDPISGHVSLFWYQQALGQGPEFLTYFQNEAQLDKSGLPSDRFFAERPEGSVSTLKIQRTQQEDSAVYLCASSLATHSVNTEAFFGQGTRLTVV.

The chain recombines TRBV5-8 with TRBJ2-1, with 10 positions matching TRBD2. Germline CDR1 SGHTS, CDR2 YDEGEE. The junction had 4 bases not matched to a gene; V was cut back by 1 base and J by 0 bases. This CDR3 contains 17 residues. The CDR3 bases are TGTGCCAGCAGCTTGCCTAGCGGGAGCAGCTCCTACAATGAGCAGTTCTTC. It codes for CASSLPSGSSSYNEQFF. Supplemented by reference TRBV5-8 and TRBJ2-1, the full variable domain reads EAGVTQSPTHLIKTRGQQATLRCSPISGHTSVYWYQQALGLGLQFLLWYDEGEERNRGNFPPRFSGRQFPNYSSELNVNALELEDSALYLCASSLPSGSSSYNEQFFGPGTRLTVL.

The chain combines TRBV7-2 with TRBJ2-1, with 10 positions matching TRBD1. Germline CDR1 is SGHTA and CDR2 is FQGNSA. This CDR3 is 12 amino acids long. The J segment lost 14 bases and the V segment lost 1 base, leaving 2 bases of the junction unmatched. The CDR3 DNA reads TGTGCCAGCAGCTTAGACGGGACAGGGGAGTTCTTC. This codes for CASSLDGTGEFF.

The chain has TRBV7-3 and TRBJ2-7, with D perhaps matching TRBD1 (6 bases). CDR1 and CDR2 (germline): SGHTA, FQGTGA. CDR3 length: 15 residues. V was trimmed by 1 base and J by 2 bases, leaving 12 bases between them. CDR3 nucleotides: TGTGCCAGCAGCTTAAAGCCGGGACACGCCTACGAGCAGTACTTC. Translation gives CASSLKPGHAYEQYF.

V and J are TRBV28 and TRBJ1-3, with TRBD1 as a possible D gene (5 bases). Trimming left V 2 bases short and J 7 bases short, with 9 bases between. Looked up from germline, CDR1 is MDHEN and CDR2 is SYDVKM. The CDR3 is made up of 13 amino acids. The CDR3 loop is CASSLGQLNTIYF. The CDR3 DNA reads TGTGCCAGCAGTTTAGGACAACTGAACACCATATATTTT.

The J gene is TRBJ2-3, the V gene TRBV29-1, with TRBD1 as a possible D gene (5 bases). The CDR3 is 14 amino acids. Per germline, CDR1 SQVTM and CDR2 ANQGSEA. Between the trimmed V and J ends, which lost 1 base and 8 bases, there was a span of 16 bases. The CDR3 coding sequence is TGCAGCGTTGAAGTAGGGGTGCGGTGGGGTACGCAGTATTTT. Translating it yields CSVEVGVRWGTQYF.

This clone was seen only a few times. This chain uses TRBV5-6 with TRBJ2-3; perhaps TRBD2 as D (5 bases). Germline assignment: CDR1 SGHDT and CDR2 YYEEEE. CDR3 length equals 17 residues. V was trimmed by 5 bases and J by 3 bases, leaving 22 bases between them. The CDR3 region has the DNA TGTGCCAGCAGTATCCTACCCGAGGGCCCGGGAACAGATACGCAGTATTTT. Amino acid sequence: CASSILPEGPGTDTQYF.

This clone was observed a single time. The gene calls are TRBV28 and TRBJ2-2, with 9 bases fitting TRBD2. Germline values: CDR1 MDHEN, CDR2 SYDVKM. CDR3 length equals 14 residues. The trim removed 3 bases at V and 7 bases at J, leaving 3 bases unmatched. DNA of the CDR3: TGTGCCAGCAGTTTTAGCGGGAGAGGCGGGGAGCTGTTTTTT. The encoded protein is CASSFSGRGGELFF.

The rearrangement uses TRBV14 and TRBJ1-2, with 7 nucleotides matching TRBD1. The CDR3 sequence is 19 residues long. Germline V gene sequence: CDR1 SGHDN, CDR2 FVKESK. V dropped 4 bases and J dropped 4; count of bases not matched to a gene: 21. The CDR3 coding sequence is TGTGCCAGCAGCCGACAAGGCCCGTATAACAGGGGAACGGGCTATGGCTACACCTTC. It specifies CASSRQGPYNRGTGYGYTF.

By its share, this clone is large (0.1 to 1%). The chain uses TRBV5-4 and TRBJ1-2; 8 bases map to TRBD1. Germline CDR1 SGHNT, CDR2 YYREEE (reference sequence). CDR3 length: 15 amino acids. With 2 bases clipped from V and 2 bases from J, the junction kept 5 bases outside the gene matches. Here the CDR3 reads CASSFRGQGNYGYTF. CDR3 DNA: TGTGCCAGCAGCTTCAGGGGGCAGGGCAACTATGGCTACACCTTC. The whole variable domain, filled in from reference TRBV5-4 and TRBJ1-2, reads ETGVTQSPTHLIKTRGQQVTLRCSSQSGHNTVSWYQQALGQGPQFIFQYYREEENGRGNFPPRFSGLQFPNYSSELNVNALELDDSALYLCASSFRGQGNYGYTFGSGTRLTVV.

The chain couples TRBV13 to TRBJ2-7; D gene ambiguous. The V gene lost 3 bases and the J gene lost 5 bases, with 11 bases spanning the gap. The CDR3 runs 13 residues. Germline-derived CDR1 and CDR2 are PRHDT and FYEKMQ (reference sequence). CDR3 nucleotides: TGTGCCAGCAGCTTGAGCGAAGAGGACGAGCAGTACTTC. Protein sequence: CASSLSEEDEQYF.

The V and J genes are TRBV29-1 and TRBJ2-2; no definite D call. The CDR3 consists of 12 residues. Trimming cost V 6 bases and J 4 bases, with 9 bases left between them. Per the germline V gene, CDR1 is SQVTM and CDR2 is ANQGSEA. CDR3 sequence (DNA): TGCAGCGTCGCTGACCGCACCGGGGAGCTGTTTTTT. Its protein is CSVADRTGELFF.

V and J are TRBV7-3 and TRBJ2-7, with D unclear. The V end lost 3 bases, the J end lost 0 bases, and 12 bases lay between the germline ends. CDR3 length: 15 amino acids. Germline CDR1 is SGHTA and CDR2 is FQGTGA. The CDR3 sequence is CASSLFPESSYEQYF. CDR3 DNA sequence: TGTGCCAGCAGCTTGTTCCCGGAAAGCTCCTACGAGCAGTACTTC.

V usage is TRBV29-1 and J usage is TRBJ2-2; 14 bases agree with TRBD2. There are 15 residues in the CDR3. The J segment lost 9 bases and the V segment lost 6 bases, leaving 9 bases of the junction unmatched. Looked up from germline, CDR1 is SQVTM and CDR2 is ANQGSEA. CDR3 in amino acids: CSVLGTSGSNRELFF. The CDR3 coding sequence is TGCAGCGTCCTCGGGACTAGCGGGAGTAACAGGGAGCTGTTTTTT.

This chain links TRBV5-1 with TRBJ1-1; D gene ambiguous. The CDR3 has 15 amino acids. Germline V gene lookup returns CDR1 SGHRS and CDR2 YFSETQ. V lost 4 bases and J 11 bases, leaving 24 bases between the germline ends. The CDR3 spells CASSSRTASDEAAFF. As DNA, the CDR3 is TGCGCCAGCAGCAGCCGGACTGCAAGCGACGAAGCGGCTTTCTTT.

This sequence joins TRBV11-2 and TRBJ2-1; 13 bases are shared with TRBD2. The J segment lost 9 bases and the V segment lost 1 base, leaving 9 bases of the junction unmatched. The germline CDR1 and CDR2 sequences are SGHAT and FQNNGV. The CDR3 is 17 residues long. The CDR3 reads CASSLVQPGLAGSEQFF. CDR3 DNA: TGTGCCAGCAGCTTAGTGCAACCGGGACTAGCGGGAAGTGAGCAGTTCTTC.

There are a few counts of this clone. The V call is TRBV15, the J call TRBJ1-1; TRBD1 is a possible D gene (6 bases). Per germline, CDR1 LNHNV and CDR2 YYDKDF (reference sequence). The length of the CDR3 is 13 residues. V was pared by 5 bases and J by 3 bases, with 10 bases between. The CDR3 reads CATSLRGDTEAFF. Here the CDR3 DNA reads TGTGCCACCAGCTTAAGGGGGGACACTGAAGCTTTCTTT.

The J gene is TRBJ1-2, the V gene TRBV21-1; no DNA check was done on the table's D call, TRBD1. TRBV21-1 is classified as a pseudogene. The CDR3 totals 17 residues. CDR3 loop: CASSKVPQGTLNYGYTF. The CDR3 coding sequence is TGTGCCAGCAGCAAAGTCCCACAGGGGACTTTAAACTATGGCTACACCTTC.

In this sample, this clone turned up a few times. The genes are TRBV4-1 and TRBJ2-7; D is undetermined. The CDR3 extends over 15 amino acids. CDR1 is MGHRA, CDR2 YSYEKL, per germline. V was pared by 0 bases and J by 5 bases, with 14 bases between. The CDR3 DNA is TGCGCCAGCAGCCAAGACCCCCTACTGATGGACGAGCAGTACTTC. Its protein product is CASSQDPLLMDEQYF.

The chain links TRBV5-1 to TRBJ1-1; D uncertain. This CDR3 region has 13 residues. V gave up 4 bases and J gave up 0 bases, with 7 bases separating them. Germline V gene sequence: CDR1 SGHRS, CDR2 YFSETQ. CDR3 sequence reads: CASSDNMNTEAFF. CDR3 sequence (DNA): TGCGCCAGCAGCGACAATATGAACACTGAAGCTTTCTTT.

The gene calls are TRBV7-8 and TRBJ2-1; the D is unclear. From germline, CDR1 is SGHVS and CDR2 FQNEAQ. The germline V and J ends were trimmed by 8 bases and 4 bases, with 9 bases remaining between them. The CDR3 is made up of 12 amino acids. CDR3 nucleotide sequence: TGTGCCAGCCTAAGGGAATACAATGAGCAGTTCTTC. Encoded protein: CASLREYNEQFF.

The chain recombines TRBV5-4 with TRBJ2-3, with 8 bases identical to TRBD2. The J segment lost 0 bases and the V segment lost 10 bases, leaving 13 bases of the junction unmatched. The CDR3 sequence is 16 residues long. Germline CDR1 is SGHNT and CDR2 is YYREEE (reference sequence). This chain's CDR3 is CASSLTLAVSTDTQYF. CDR3 coding DNA: TGTGCCTCGTCCCTAACACTAGCGGTTAGCACAGATACGCAGTATTTT.